The clone carrying this TCR beta chain was seen once. Its antigen is unknown. The repertoire was sequenced with immunoSEQ multiplex PCR; TCRdb's copy has only in-frame clones and lacks some. The sample includes approximately 59,000 clones, around nine tenths of them seen just once. This specimen comes from a study of identifying expanded T cells in peripheral blood. Whole-study results and caveats: Across healthy donors, higher total template counts meant significantly greater approximately 2-week count variance. Over about two and four weeks, about 15 and 18 clones changed, versus around 1.2 between replicates.

CDR1 is PRHDT and CDR2 is FYEKMQ in the germline V gene (reference sequence). This CDR3 spans 14 amino acids. The V gene lost 5 bases and the J gene lost 3 bases, with 11 bases spanning the gap. Healthy donors had no documented immune events, such as infections, while sampled. Sequencing input: blood. The gene calls are TRBV13 and TRBJ2-1; D gene uncertain. The TCR was taken from a person aged 18 to 70 in good health. The CDR3 DNA follows: TGTGCCAGCAGCCCGATTTATGGCTACAATGAGCAGTTCTTC. As protein: CASSPIYGYNEQFF.